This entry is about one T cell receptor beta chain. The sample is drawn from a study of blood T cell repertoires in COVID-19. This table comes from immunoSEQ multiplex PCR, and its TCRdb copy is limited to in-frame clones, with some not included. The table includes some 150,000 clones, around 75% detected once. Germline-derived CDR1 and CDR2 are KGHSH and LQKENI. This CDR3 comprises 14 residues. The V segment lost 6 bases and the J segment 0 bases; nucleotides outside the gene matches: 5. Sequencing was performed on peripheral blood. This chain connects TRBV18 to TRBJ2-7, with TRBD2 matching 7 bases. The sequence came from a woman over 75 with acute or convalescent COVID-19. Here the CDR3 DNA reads TGTGCCAGCTCGTTTCGGGAGGACTCCTACGAGCAGTACTTC. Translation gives CASSFREDSYEQYF. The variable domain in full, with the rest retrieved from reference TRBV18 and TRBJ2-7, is NAGVMQNPRHLVRRRGQEARLRCSPMKGHSHVYWYRQLPEEGLKFMVYLQKENIIDESGMPKERFSAEFPKEGPSILRIQQVVRGDSAAYFCASSFREDSYEQYFGPGTRLTVT.